A selection of T cell receptor beta chains follows, all from one sample in a study of shared clonotypes between healthy human individuals. The assay was immunoSEQ multiplex PCR, and TCRdb's table has in-frame clones only and misses some. The sample lists some 2.4 million clones, roughly 93% occurring once. The sample comprised naive CD4+ T cells from PBMCs. The receptors originated from a man between 18 and 29 years old in good health. Some clones in this sample may be carry-over from other donors' samples. CDR3s leave out the opening cysteine and the closing phenylalanine or tryptophan. The D gene is left open where the match is weak.

>-|TRBJ1-1|TRBV6-5
ASSYRGRETEAF
>-|TRBJ2-1|TRBV20-1
SATRRAEQF
>-|TRBJ2-3|TRBV13
ASSFIGQKIDTQY
>-|TRBJ2-7|TRBV28
ASSPYPPAYEQY
>-|TRBJ2-7|TRBV19
ASSIVGRYYEQY
>-|TRBJ1-5|TRBV15
ATSRDLRFDQPQH
>-|TRBJ2-7|TRBV6-1
ASRAGQAYEQY
>-|TRBJ2-7|TRBV6-5
ASSPDREAHEQY
>TRBD2|TRBJ2-3|TRBV11-3
ASSLAGYTDTQY
>TRBD2|TRBJ2-1|TRBV15
ATSRASGRYDEQF
>-|TRBJ2-5|TRBV4-1
ASSLLRGVRETQY
>TRBD2|TRBJ2-7|TRBV5-1
ASRLSSASGSYEQY
>-|TRBJ2-7|TRBV5-6
ASSFRNVYEQY
>-|TRBJ1-1|TRBV14
ASSGQAAGAF
>-|-|TRBV5-4
ASSLFFDYEQY
>-|TRBJ1-1|TRBV5-1
ASSFRDPNTEAF
>TRBD1|TRBJ1-6|TRBV28
ASSLLGQGGHLH
>-|TRBJ2-7|TRBV7-9
ASSQRQSGSYEQY
>TRBD2|TRBJ2-3|TRBV9
ASSVAGGSPDTQY
>TRBD2|TRBJ2-1|TRBV5-1
ASSAGTSDANEQF
>-|TRBJ1-2|TRBV19
ASSISGAGYT
>-|TRBJ1-5|TRBV6-5
ASRRGGFYNQPQH
>TRBD2|TRBJ2-2|TRBV5-5
ASSLSLAAGELF
>-|-|TRBV7-2
ASSRSGPYEQY
>-|TRBJ1-3|TRBV11-2
ASSRRTAAGNTIY
>-|TRBJ1-2|TRBV5-4
ASASGANYGYT
>-|TRBJ1-1|TRBV5-1
ASSSNTEAF
>TRBD2|TRBJ2-1|TRBV11-2
ASRGTSGRHRYNEQF
>TRBD2|TRBJ2-7|TRBV18
ASSAGTSGMFSYEQY
>-|TRBJ2-4|TRBV27
ASSLVGKAKNIQY
>TRBD2|TRBJ2-2|TRBV19
ASSIGLAGTGELF
>-|TRBJ1-1|TRBV7-2
ASSLVAAEAF
>TRBD1|TRBJ1-6|TRBV5-1
ASSSGTANSPLH
>TRBD2|TRBJ2-1|TRBV7-3
ASSLTGTSFSQF
>TRBD1|TRBJ1-1|TRBV28
ASSLGTASLKTEAF
>-|TRBJ2-1|TRBV9
ASSPQRNEQF
>-|TRBJ2-5|TRBV28
ASSLRGYKETQY
>-|TRBJ2-7|TRBV5-4
ASSLEGRSLTHFYEQY
>TRBD1|TRBJ1-5|TRBV9
ASSVGQGDQPQH
>TRBD2|TRBJ2-3|TRBV14
ASSHVAGVPAAQY
>-|TRBJ2-1|TRBV7-2
ASSLGSGGNYNEQF
>-|TRBJ2-1|TRBV6-6
ASSERIYNEQF
>-|TRBJ2-7|TRBV28
ASTSGAMAEQY
>-|TRBJ1-3|TRBV7-8
ASSFIPGPGNTIY
>-|TRBJ1-2|TRBV9
ASSSLGGDYGYT
>TRBD2|TRBJ2-2|TRBV28
ASSTTRTSGNTGELF
>-|TRBJ1-2|TRBV19
ASSIQASFDYGYT
>-|TRBJ1-1|TRBV2
ASSSQGRDTEAF
>-|TRBJ2-3|TRBV2
ASWASDADTQY
>TRBD1|TRBJ2-7|TRBV6-1
ASSEGQGLEQY
>TRBD1|TRBJ1-5|TRBV27
ASSPGQWGNQPQH
>TRBD1|TRBJ1-4|TRBV5-4
ASSLVGTGTNEKLF
>-|TRBJ1-2|TRBV6-1
ASTRLGDGYT
>-|TRBJ2-7|TRBV5-1
ASSLPTPDSSEQY
>-|TRBJ1-4|TRBV25-1
ASSDVQGARAELF
>TRBD1|TRBJ2-5|TRBV18
ASSLDRVETQY
>-|TRBJ2-2|TRBV15
ATSGLGGLTNTGELF
>-|TRBJ2-7|TRBV7-8
ASSNRGEQY
>-|TRBJ1-2|TRBV5-1
ASSFGGANYGYT